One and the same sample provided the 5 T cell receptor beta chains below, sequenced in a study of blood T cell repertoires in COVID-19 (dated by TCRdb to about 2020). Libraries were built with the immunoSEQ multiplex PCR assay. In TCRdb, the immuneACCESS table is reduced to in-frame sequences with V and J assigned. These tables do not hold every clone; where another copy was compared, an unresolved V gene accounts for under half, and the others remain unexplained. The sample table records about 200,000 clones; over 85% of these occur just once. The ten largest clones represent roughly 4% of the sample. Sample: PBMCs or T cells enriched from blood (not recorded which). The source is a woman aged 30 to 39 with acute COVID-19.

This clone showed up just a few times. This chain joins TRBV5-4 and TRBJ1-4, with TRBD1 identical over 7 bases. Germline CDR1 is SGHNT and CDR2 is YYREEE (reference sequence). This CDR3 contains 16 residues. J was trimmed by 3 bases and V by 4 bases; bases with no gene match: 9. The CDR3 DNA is TGTGCCAGCAGCAGCACAGGGGCGTGGGCTAATGAAAAACTGTTTTTT. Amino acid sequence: CASSSTGAWANEKLFF.

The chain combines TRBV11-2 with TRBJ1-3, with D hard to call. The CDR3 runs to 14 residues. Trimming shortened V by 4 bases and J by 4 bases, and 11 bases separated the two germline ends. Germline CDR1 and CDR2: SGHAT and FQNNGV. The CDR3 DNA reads TGTGCCAGCAGCTCCTTCGGGATAGGAAACACCATATATTTT. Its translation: CASSSFGIGNTIYF.

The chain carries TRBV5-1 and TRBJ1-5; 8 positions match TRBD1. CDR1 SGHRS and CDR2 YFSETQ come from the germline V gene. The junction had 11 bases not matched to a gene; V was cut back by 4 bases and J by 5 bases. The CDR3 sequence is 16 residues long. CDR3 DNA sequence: TGCGCCAGCAGCCCAGGGACAGGATCAAACTATCAGCCCCAGCATTTT. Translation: CASSPGTGSNYQPQHF.

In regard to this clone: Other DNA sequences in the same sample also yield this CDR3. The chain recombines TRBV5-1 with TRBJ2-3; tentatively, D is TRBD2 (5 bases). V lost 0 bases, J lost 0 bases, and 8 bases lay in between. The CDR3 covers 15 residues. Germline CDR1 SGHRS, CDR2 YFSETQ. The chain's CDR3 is CASSLALASTDTQYF. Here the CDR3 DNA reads TGCGCCAGCAGCTTGGCCCTAGCCAGCACAGATACGCAGTATTTT.

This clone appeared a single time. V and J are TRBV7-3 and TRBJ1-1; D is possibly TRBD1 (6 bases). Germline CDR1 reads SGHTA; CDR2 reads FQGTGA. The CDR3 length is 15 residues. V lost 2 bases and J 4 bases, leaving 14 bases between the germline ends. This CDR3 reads CASSLRGAGSTEAFF. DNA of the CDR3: TGTGCCAGCAGCTTACGGGGGGCAGGGAGCACTGAAGCTTTCTTT. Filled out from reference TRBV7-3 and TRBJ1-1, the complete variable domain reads GAGVSQTPSNKVTEKGKYVELRCDPISGHTALYWYRQSLGQGPEFLIYFQGTGAADDSGLPNDRFFAVRPEGSVSTLKIQRTERGDSAVYLCASSLRGAGSTEAFFGQGTRLTVV.